This T cell receptor (beta chain) stems from a study of OX40 agonist ivuxolimab in advanced cancers. With 4 bases clipped from V and 0 bases from J, the junction kept 2 bases outside the gene matches. Germline V gene data show CDR1 as SGDLS and CDR2 as YYNGEE. The CDR3 totals 15 residues. TCRdb's table, derived via immunoSEQ multiplex PCR, lists solely in-frame clones and lacks some. The sample contains fewer than 50,000 clones, approximately 85% of which appear only once. The cohort excluded patients with autoimmune disease history or systemic immunosuppression. The sequence came from an adult with an advanced solid tumor such as melanoma, head and neck, liver or kidney cancer. The chain has TRBV9 and TRBJ2-1, with TRBD2 matching over 9 bases. Material: CD4+ or CD8+ T cells sorted from blood, obtained in a trial of the OX40 agonist ivuxolimab. CDR3 nucleotides: TGTGCCAGCAGCATGCGGGGGGGCTCCTACAATGAGCAGTTCTTC. Its protein product is CASSMRGGSYNEQFF.